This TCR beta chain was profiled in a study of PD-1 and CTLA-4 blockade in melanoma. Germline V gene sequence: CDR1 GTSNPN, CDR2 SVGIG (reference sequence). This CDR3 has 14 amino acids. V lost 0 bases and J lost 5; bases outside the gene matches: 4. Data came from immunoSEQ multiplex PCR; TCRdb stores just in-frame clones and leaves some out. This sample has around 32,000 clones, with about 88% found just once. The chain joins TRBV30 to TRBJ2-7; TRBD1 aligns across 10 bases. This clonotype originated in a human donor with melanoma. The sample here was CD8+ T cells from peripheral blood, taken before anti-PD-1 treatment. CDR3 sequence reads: CAWSVGQGDHEQYF. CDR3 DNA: TGTGCCTGGAGTGTCGGACAGGGGGACCACGAGCAGTACTTC. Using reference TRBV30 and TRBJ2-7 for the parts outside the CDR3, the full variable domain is SQTIHQWPATLVQPVGSPLSLECTVEGTSNPNLYWYRQAAGRGLQLLFYSVGIGQISSEVPQNLSASRPQDRQFILSSKKLLLSDSGFYLCAWSVGQGDHEQYFGPGTRLTVT.